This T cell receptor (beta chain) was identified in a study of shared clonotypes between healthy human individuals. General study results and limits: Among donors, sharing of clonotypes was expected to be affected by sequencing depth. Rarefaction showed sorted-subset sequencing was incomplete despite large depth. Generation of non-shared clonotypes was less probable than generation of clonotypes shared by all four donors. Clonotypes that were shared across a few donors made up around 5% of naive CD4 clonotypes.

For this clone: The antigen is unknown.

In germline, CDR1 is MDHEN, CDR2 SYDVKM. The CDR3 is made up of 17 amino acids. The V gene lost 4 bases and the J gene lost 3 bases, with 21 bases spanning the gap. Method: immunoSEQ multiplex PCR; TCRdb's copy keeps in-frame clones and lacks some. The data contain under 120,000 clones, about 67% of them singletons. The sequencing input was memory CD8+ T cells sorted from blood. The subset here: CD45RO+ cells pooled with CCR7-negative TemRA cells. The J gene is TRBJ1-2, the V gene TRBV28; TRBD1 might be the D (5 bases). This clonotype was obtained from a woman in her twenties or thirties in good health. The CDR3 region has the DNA TGTGCCAGCAGTTACGGGCCGGCTGAGCGGGGCCACTATGGCTACACCTTC. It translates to CASSYGPAERGHYGYTF.